Below, 20 T cell receptor beta chains from the same sample are listed, as sequenced in a study of cytomegalovirus exposure and HLA in healthy donors (dated 2017 in TCRdb). Library preparation employed the immunoSEQ multiplex PCR assay. TCRdb stores this immuneACCESS table with in-frame sequences only. Part of the clones is absent; in the studies checked, under half of the shortfall reflects unresolved V genes, and no reason is known for the rest. Recorded for this sample are about 130,000 clones; roughly 89% of them occurred a single time. The ten most abundant clones make up over 9% of the sample. The sequencing sample was made of PBMCs. The source of these receptors is a woman aged 18-30 years in good health and CMV-seropositive.

The genes are TRBV9 and TRBJ2-3; 9 bases fit TRBD1. After removal of 4 bases from V and 0 bases from J, the junction contained 6 bases not matched to a gene. This CDR3 contains 16 residues. Germline lookup yields CDR1 SGDLS and CDR2 YYNGEE. CDR3 coding DNA: TGTGCCAGCAGCCCGGACAGGGGAACTAGCACAGATACGCAGTATTTT. Amino acid sequence: CASSPDRGTSTDTQYF.

This chain uses TRBV18 with TRBJ2-5; D is perhaps TRBD2 (5 bases). V was shortened by 4 bases and J by 11 bases, with 14 bases between the two germline ends. Germline values: CDR1 KGHSH, CDR2 LQKENI. The CDR3 totals 12 residues. CDR3 coding DNA: TGTGCCAGCTCACGACTATCGTGGGAGCAGTACTTC. The encoded protein is CASSRLSWEQYF.

CDR3 coding DNA: TGTGCCAGCGGCCGGGACAGCTACATCTTTGAGCAGTTCTTC. Translation gives CASGRDSYIFEQFF. V is TRBV28 and J is TRBJ2-1; 7 bases are a match to TRBD1. The germline gives CDR1 MDHEN, CDR2 SYDVKM. The CDR3 is made up of 14 amino acids. V was clipped by 8 bases and J by 9 bases; unmatched bases: 13.

The chain recombines TRBV11-2 with TRBJ1-1; 9 bases map to TRBD1. Germline lookup yields CDR1 SGHAT and CDR2 FQNNGV. The CDR3 runs 13 residues. After removal of 2 bases from V and 11 bases from J, the junction contained 6 bases not matched to a gene. The chain's CDR3 is CASSLLTGGNAFF. The CDR3 DNA is TGTGCCAGCAGCTTATTGACAGGGGGAAATGCTTTCTTT.

V is TRBV5-4 and J is TRBJ2-3, with D possibly being TRBD2 (6 bases). The germline CDR1 and CDR2 sequences are SGHNT and YYREEE (reference sequence). This CDR3 is built from 11 residues. Trimming pared 4 bases from V and 11 bases from J, leaving 11 bases between. CDR3 loop: CASSVGSLQYF. CDR3 sequence (DNA): TGTGCCAGCAGCGTCGGGAGCCTGCAGTATTTT.

The genes are TRBV7-9 and TRBJ1-3, with 10 bases that match TRBD1. The CDR3 covers 18 residues. CDR1 and CDR2 (germline): SEHNR, FQNEAQ (reference sequence). Germline trimming cut 4 bases from V and 1 base from J; bases unmatched to any gene: 10. CDR3 region: CASSSGQGLVESGNTIYF. For the CDR3, the DNA is TGTGCCAGCAGCTCGGGACAGGGGCTGGTTGAATCTGGAAACACCATATATTTT.

This chain links TRBV29-1 with TRBJ2-3, with 10 nucleotides matching TRBD2. Germline V lookup: CDR1 SQVTM, CDR2 ANQGSEA. The CDR3 is made up of 13 amino acids. Unmatched junction bases numbered 0, after V lost 5 bases and J lost 1 base. The CDR3 nucleotides are TGCAGCGTTACTAGCGGGGGCACAGATACGCAGTATTTT. It encodes CSVTSGGTDTQYF.

The rearrangement uses TRBV30 and TRBJ1-2; 8 nucleotides line up with TRBD1. This CDR3 is 15 amino acids long. With 3 bases clipped from V and 4 bases from J, the junction kept 10 bases outside the gene matches. Germline values: CDR1 GTSNPN, CDR2 SVGIG (reference sequence). The CDR3, as DNA: TGTGCCTGGAGAGGGGCTACAGGGGGTAGCTATGGCTACACCTTC. This sequence encodes CAWRGATGGSYGYTF.

The chain has TRBV7-8 and TRBJ1-4; D is uncertain. V dropped 2 bases and J dropped 5 bases, with 12 bases sitting between them. The CDR3 extends over 15 amino acids. CDR1 and CDR2 (germline): SGHVS, FQNEAQ. DNA of the CDR3: TGTGCCAGCAGCTTAAGGAGTCCATCAAATGAAAAACTGTTTTTT. Translation: CASSLRSPSNEKLFF. The full variable domain, rest sourced from reference TRBV7-8 and TRBJ1-4, is GAGVSQSPRYKVAKRGQDVALRCDPISGHVSLFWYQQALGQGPEFLTYFQNEAQLDKSGLPSDRFFAERPEGSVSTLKIQRTQQEDSAVYLCASSLRSPSNEKLFFGSGTQLSVL.

V usage is TRBV6-6 and J usage is TRBJ1-2; D gene ambiguous. V was trimmed by 0 bases and J by 6 bases, leaving 8 bases between them. This CDR3 has 13 amino acids. Germline loops: CDR1 MNHNY, CDR2 SVGAGI (reference sequence). The CDR3: CASSYSERDGYTF. The CDR3 coding sequence is TGTGCCAGCAGTTACTCGGAGAGAGATGGCTACACCTTC.

The V gene is TRBV9, the J gene TRBJ1-1; D is unresolved. Trimming removed 4 bases at V and 1 base at J, with 8 bases between. The length of the CDR3 is 13 residues. Germline CDR1 SGDLS, CDR2 YYNGEE. The CDR3 region is CASSPDSNTEAFF. The CDR3 DNA reads TGTGCCAGCAGCCCCGACTCGAACACTGAAGCTTTCTTT.

The CDR3 coding sequence is TGTGCCAGCAGTTTTATAGCGGGGGGACGGCAAGAGACCCAGTACTTC. Translation: CASSFIAGGRQETQYF. The rearrangement links TRBV6-5 to TRBJ2-5, with TRBD2 matching 10 bases. There are 16 residues in the CDR3. The V and J ends lost 4 bases and 2 bases, in that order; junction bases with no gene match: 7. CDR1 MNHEY and CDR2 SVGAGI come from the germline V gene.

The rearrangement uses TRBV29-1 and TRBJ1-5; 7 bases line up with TRBD1. Losses at the gene ends were 7 bases for V and 1 base for J; bases not matched to a gene: 13. The CDR3 is made up of 16 amino acids. CDR1 SQVTM and CDR2 ANQGSEA come from the germline V gene. CDR3 nucleotides: TGCAGCGACCGGGACAGTGTCCTGAAGAGCAATCAGCCCCAGCATTTT. Translating gives CSDRDSVLKSNQPQHF.

The CDR3 DNA sequence: TGTGCCAGTAGTATGGCACCGAGGGACAGGGATAATGAAAAACTGTTTTTT. Translation gives CASSMAPRDRDNEKLFF. The V call is TRBV19, the J call TRBJ1-4, with 9 positions matching TRBD1. Germline-derived CDR1 and CDR2 are LNHDA and SQIVND (reference sequence). V lost 3 bases to trimming and J lost 4 bases; unmatched junction nucleotides: 9. This CDR3 has 17 amino acids.

J is TRBJ2-5 and V is TRBV2, with a possible D match to TRBD2 (7 bases). V dropped 4 bases and J dropped 3 bases, with 12 bases sitting between them. Per the germline V gene, CDR1 is SNHLY and CDR2 is FYNNEI. This CDR3 has 14 amino acids. The CDR3 is CASSVGEGEETQYF. CDR3 nucleotide sequence: TGTGCCAGCAGTGTAGGGGAGGGGGAAGAGACCCAGTACTTC. Filled out from reference TRBV2 and TRBJ2-5, the complete variable domain reads EPEVTQTPSHQVTQMGQEVILRCVPISNHLYFYWYRQILGQKVEFLVSFYNNEISEKSEIFDDQFSVERPDGSNFTLKIRSTKLEDSAMYFCASSVGEGEETQYFGPGTRLLVL.

The chain carries TRBV9 and TRBJ2-5, with TRBD1 identical over 10 bases. Per germline, CDR1 SGDLS and CDR2 YYNGEE. The J segment lost 3 bases and the V segment lost 0 bases, leaving 11 bases of the junction unmatched. The length of the CDR3 is 18 residues. The CDR3 region is CASSVAAGQGGMEETQYF. As DNA, the CDR3 is TGTGCCAGCAGCGTAGCCGCCGGACAGGGGGGGATGGAAGAGACCCAGTACTTC.

The rearrangement uses TRBV11-2 and TRBJ1-4, with D uncertain. The V gene lost 6 bases and the J gene lost 8 bases, with 10 bases spanning the gap. Looked up from germline, CDR1 is SGHAT and CDR2 is FQNNGV. The CDR3 extends over 12 amino acids. The CDR3, as DNA: TGTGCCAGCAGTCCCCGGGGAGAAAAACTGTTTTTT. Protein: CASSPRGEKLFF.

The J gene is TRBJ1-6, the V gene TRBV2, with 7 bases identical to TRBD1. V lost 6 bases, J lost 5 bases, and 10 bases stayed unmatched. CDR1 is SNHLY and CDR2 is FYNNEI in the germline V gene. This CDR3 has 16 residues. This CDR3 is CASRDRDRADNSPLHF. Here the CDR3 DNA reads TGTGCCAGCAGAGACCGTGACAGGGCTGATAATTCACCCCTCCACTTT.

V gene TRBV7-9 combines with J gene TRBJ2-7; 9 nucleotides agree with TRBD1. The CDR3 sequence is 15 residues long. J lost 0 bases, V lost 10 bases, and 10 bases had no gene match. CDR1 is SEHNR and CDR2 is FQNEAQ in the germline V gene (reference sequence). The CDR3 region is CAISGGQGNSYEQYF. In DNA, the CDR3 is TGTGCCATAAGTGGGGGACAGGGAAACTCCTACGAGCAGTACTTC. Together with reference TRBV7-9 and TRBJ2-7, the CDR3 gives the full variable domain: DTGVSQNPRHKITKRGQNVTFRCDPISEHNRLYWYRQTLGQGPEFLTYFQNEAQLEKSRLLSDRFSAERPKGSFSTLEIQRTEQGDSAMYLCAISGGQGNSYEQYFGPGTRLTVT.

The rearrangement uses TRBV25-1 and TRBJ2-7; 7 bases map to TRBD1. The CDR3 length is 14 residues. Trimming at V came to 6 bases and at J to 3 bases, leaving 8 bases not matched to a gene. From germline, CDR1 is MGHDK and CDR2 SYGVNS. CDR3 residues: CASSRSDRNYEQYF. Written as DNA, the CDR3 is TGTGCCAGCAGCCGGTCGGACAGGAACTACGAGCAGTACTTC.